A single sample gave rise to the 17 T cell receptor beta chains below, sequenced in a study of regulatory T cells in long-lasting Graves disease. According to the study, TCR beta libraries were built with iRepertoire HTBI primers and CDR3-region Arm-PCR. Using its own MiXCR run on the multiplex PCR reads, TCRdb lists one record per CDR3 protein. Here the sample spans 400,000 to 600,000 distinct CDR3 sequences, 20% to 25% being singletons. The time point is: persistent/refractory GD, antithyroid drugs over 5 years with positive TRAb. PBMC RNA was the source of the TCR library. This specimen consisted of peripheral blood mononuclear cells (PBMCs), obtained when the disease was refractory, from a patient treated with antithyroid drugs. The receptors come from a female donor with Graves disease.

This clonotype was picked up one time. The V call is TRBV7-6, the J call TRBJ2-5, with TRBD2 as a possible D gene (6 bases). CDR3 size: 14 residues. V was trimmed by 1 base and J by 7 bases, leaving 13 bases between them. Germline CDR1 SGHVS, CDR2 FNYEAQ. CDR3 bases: TGTGCCAGCAGCTTAGAGGGACTCAAGGGGACCCAGTACTTC. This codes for CASSLEGLKGTQYF.

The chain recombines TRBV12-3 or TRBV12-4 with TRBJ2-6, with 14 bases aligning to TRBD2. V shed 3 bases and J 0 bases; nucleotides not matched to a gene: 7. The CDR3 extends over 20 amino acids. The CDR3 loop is CASSFPGLAGVFSGANVLTF. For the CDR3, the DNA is TGTGCCAGCAGTTTTCCGGGACTAGCGGGAGTGTTCTCTGGGGCCAACGTCCTGACTTTC.

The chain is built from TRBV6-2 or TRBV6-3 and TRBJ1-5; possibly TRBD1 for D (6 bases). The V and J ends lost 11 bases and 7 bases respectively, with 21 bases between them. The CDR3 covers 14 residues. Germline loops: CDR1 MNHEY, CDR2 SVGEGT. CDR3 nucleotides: TGTGCCGGCCGAAAGGGGGGGGGGAGCCAGCCCCAGCATTTT. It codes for CAGRKGGGSQPQHF.

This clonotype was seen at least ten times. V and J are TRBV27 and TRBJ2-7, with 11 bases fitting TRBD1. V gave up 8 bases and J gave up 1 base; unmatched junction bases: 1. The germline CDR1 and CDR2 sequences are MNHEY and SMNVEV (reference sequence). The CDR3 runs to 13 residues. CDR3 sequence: CASGQGASYEQYF. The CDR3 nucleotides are TGTGCCAGCGGACAGGGGGCATCCTACGAGCAGTACTTC.

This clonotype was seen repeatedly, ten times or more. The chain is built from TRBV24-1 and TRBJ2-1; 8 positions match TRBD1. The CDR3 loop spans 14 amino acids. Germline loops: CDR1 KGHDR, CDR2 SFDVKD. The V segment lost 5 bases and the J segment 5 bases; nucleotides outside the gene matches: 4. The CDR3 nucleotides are TGTGCCACCAGTGTATCGGGACAGGACAATGAGCAGTTCTTC. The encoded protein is CATSVSGQDNEQFF.

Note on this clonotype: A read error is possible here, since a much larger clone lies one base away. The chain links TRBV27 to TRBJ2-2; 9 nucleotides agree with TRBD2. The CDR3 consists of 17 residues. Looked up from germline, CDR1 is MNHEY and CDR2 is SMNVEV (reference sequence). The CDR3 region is CASREDSGSWRTGVLFF. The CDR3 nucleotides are TGTGCCAGCAGAGAAGATAGCGGGAGCTGGAGAACCGGGGTGCTGTTTTTT.

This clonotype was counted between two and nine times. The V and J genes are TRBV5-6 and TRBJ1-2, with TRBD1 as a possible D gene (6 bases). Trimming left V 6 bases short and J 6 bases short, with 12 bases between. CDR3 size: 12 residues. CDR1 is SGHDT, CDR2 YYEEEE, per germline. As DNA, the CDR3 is TGTGCCAGCACCGGACAGAGACATGGCTACACCTTC. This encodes CASTGQRHGYTF.

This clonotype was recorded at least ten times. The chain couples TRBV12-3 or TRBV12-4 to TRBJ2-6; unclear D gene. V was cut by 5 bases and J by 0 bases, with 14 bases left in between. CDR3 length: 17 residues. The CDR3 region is CASSPLGSYSGANVLTF. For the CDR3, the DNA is TGTGCCAGCAGTCCACTCGGGTCCTACTCTGGGGCCAACGTCCTGACTTTC.

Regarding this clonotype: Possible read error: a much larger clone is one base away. Written as DNA, the CDR3 is TGTGCCAGCAGCTTACAGTCCTACGAGCAGTACTTC. Translated, it gives CASSLQSYEQYF. The chain couples TRBV13 to TRBJ2-7; D is ambiguous. Trimming removed 2 bases from V and 1 base from J, with 3 bases in between. CDR1 and CDR2 from the germline V gene are PRHDT and FYEKMQ (reference sequence). The CDR3 contains 12 residues.

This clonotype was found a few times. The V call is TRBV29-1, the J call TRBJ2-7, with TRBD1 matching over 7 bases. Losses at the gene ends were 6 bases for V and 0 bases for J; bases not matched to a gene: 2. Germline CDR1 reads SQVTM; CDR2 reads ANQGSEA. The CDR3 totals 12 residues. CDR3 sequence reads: CSVGDSSYEQYF. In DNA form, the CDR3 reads TGCAGCGTGGGGGACAGCTCCTACGAGCAGTACTTC.

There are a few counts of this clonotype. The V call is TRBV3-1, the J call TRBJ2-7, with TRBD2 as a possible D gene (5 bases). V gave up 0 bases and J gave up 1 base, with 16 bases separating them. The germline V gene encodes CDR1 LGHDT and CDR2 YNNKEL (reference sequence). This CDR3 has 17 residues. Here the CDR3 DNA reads TGTGCCAGCAGCCAAGATCCAGGAGCGGCTTTTTCCTACGAGCAGTACTTC. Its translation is CASSQDPGAAFSYEQYF.

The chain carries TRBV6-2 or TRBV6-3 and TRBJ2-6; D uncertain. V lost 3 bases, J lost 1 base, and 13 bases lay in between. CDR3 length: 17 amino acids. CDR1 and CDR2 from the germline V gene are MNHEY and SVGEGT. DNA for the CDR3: TGTGCCAGCAGTTATCCCGGTGTTGGGTCTGGGGCCAACGTCCTGACTTTC. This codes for CASSYPGVGSGANVLTF.

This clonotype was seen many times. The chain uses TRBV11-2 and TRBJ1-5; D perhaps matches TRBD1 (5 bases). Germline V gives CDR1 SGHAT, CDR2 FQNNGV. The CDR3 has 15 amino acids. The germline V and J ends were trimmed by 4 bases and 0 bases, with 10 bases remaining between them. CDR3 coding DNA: TGTGCCAGCAGCTCCCTGGGGGGTAGCAATCAGCCCCAGCATTTT. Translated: CASSSLGGSNQPQHF. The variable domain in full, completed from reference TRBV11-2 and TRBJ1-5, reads EAGVAQSPRYKIIEKRQSVAFWCNPISGHATLYWYQQILGQGPKLLIQFQNNGVVDDSQLPKDRFSAERLKGVDSTLKIQPAKLEDSAVYLCASSSLGGSNQPQHFGDGTRLSIL.

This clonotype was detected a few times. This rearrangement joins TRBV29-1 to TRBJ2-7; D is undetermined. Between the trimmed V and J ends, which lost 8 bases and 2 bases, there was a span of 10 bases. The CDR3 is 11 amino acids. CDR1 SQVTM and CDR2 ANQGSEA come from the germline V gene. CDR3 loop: CSYRNTYEQYF. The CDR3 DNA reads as TGCAGCTATCGGAACACCTACGAGCAGTACTTC.

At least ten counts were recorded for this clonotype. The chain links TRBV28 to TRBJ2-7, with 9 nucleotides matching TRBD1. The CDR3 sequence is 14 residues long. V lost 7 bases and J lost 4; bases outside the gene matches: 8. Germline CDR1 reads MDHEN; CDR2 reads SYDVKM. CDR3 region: CASKRQGGSYEQYF. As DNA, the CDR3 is TGTGCCAGCAAAAGACAGGGGGGCTCATACGAGCAGTACTTC.

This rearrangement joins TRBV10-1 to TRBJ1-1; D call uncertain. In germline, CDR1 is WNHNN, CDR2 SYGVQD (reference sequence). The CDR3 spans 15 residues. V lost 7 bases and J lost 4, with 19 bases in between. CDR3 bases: TGCGCCAGCACCCGACTACACAGTTCGCCCACTGAAGCTTTCTTT. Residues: CASTRLHSSPTEAFF.

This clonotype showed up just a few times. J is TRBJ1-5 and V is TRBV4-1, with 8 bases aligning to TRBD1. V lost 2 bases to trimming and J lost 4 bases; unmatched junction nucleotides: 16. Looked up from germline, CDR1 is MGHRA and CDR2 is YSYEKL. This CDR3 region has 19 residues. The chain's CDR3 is CASSQPKTGQVHLNQPQHF. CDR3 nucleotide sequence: TGCGCCAGCAGCCAACCTAAGACGGGACAGGTACACCTAAATCAGCCCCAGCATTTT.